This record looks at one T cell receptor (beta chain) sequence and its context. This clonotype was found many times. Its antigen remains unidentified. No much larger clone is present one base from it, and per-base qualities are unavailable. The germline ends are 11 bases apart after V is trimmed by 5 bases and J by 0 bases. The germline V gene (reference sequence) yields SEHNR for CDR1 and FQNEAQ for CDR2. Its CDR3 holds 14 amino acids, cysteine through phenylalanine. Here the CDR3 DNA is all that survives: 42 bases in frame from base 1. TCR beta CDR3 regions were amplified from RNA transcripts for repertoire sequencing. The first round was an RT-PCR using HTBI primers with the Qiagen OneStep RT-PCR kit, and this first round was followed by a second-round multiplex PCR, then size selection and purification. Libraries were sequenced paired-end with 100 bp reads on an Illumina HiSeq2000. The authors' analysis ran thus. Reads were processed with SOAPnuke, discarding reads with adapters, uncalled bases, mean Phred below 15, or no exact constant-primer or identifier match. COPE v1.2.5 was used to merge high-quality paired reads. Unique nucleotide sequences were defined as clonotypes and aligned to IMGT TRB V, D and J references using MiTCR v1.1. The analysis was limited to V-J combinations with a frequency above 0.0001, which together covered over 99% of the repertoires. A TCR clonal expansion and chaos score per V-J combination was defined as the ratio of F50 clonal expansion to chaos observed in the TCRdist matrix. Features were reduced by Welch's t-statistics and random forest to around 13 V-J combinations, which fed a naive Bayes classifier. Thyroid-blood repertoire similarity was quantified with the Morisita-Horn index. TCRdb redid the processing of the public reads, applying fastp at Q25 and MiXCR, and retained in-frame beta chains. Each CDR3 protein appears once, grouped with its most common genes and DNA. TCRdb, rather than the study authors, made the V and J calls. The sample table holds roughly 400,000 distinct CDR3 sequences, of which around 17% were seen once. In total, the top ten clones hold roughly 1.4% of the sample.

The entry originates in a study of Graves' ophthalmopathy and Graves' hyperthyroidism (dated by TCRdb to the late 2010s). Context from the whole study: Peripheral blood was collected at initial diagnosis, before any treatment. TCR beta repertoire signatures were used to distinguish Graves' ophthalmopathy from Graves' hyperthyroidism and to predict progression to ophthalmopathy. In total, 135 blood samples were TCR-sequenced: fewer than 50 ophthalmopathy, 75 hyperthyroidism and about 17 hyperthyroidism-to-ophthalmopathy patients. A discovery set of 100 patients (around 40 ophthalmopathy, about 58 stable hyperthyroidism) was enrolled to explore V-J signatures distinguishing ophthalmopathy from hyperthyroidism. An independent validation cohort comprised some 19 hyperthyroidism patients and about 16 patients who later progressed from hyperthyroidism to ophthalmopathy. In roughly 6 hyperthyroidism patients, T-cell repertoires of thyroid tissue and blood were compared. Following sample collection, hyperthyroidism patients were given methimazole at a starting dose of 30 mg daily, and ophthalmopathy patients were given high-dose intravenous methylprednisolone. For training and testing, the approximately 92 patients in the discovery cohort were randomly divided in a 7:3 ratio.

Ophthalmopathy patients were characterized by moderately to severely active disease, a Clinical Activity Score of at least 3, a NOSPECS grade of at least 4, and a disease duration under 3 months. Anyone with other autoimmune diseases, uncontrolled infections, pregnancy or lactation was excluded from the study. Diagnosis was based on clinical symptoms, serum thyroxine, TRAb, thyroid ultrasound and orbital computed tomography. Using Ficoll-Paque density gradient centrifugation, PBMCs were isolated from 9.5 to 10 ml of fresh peripheral blood. Total RNA was extracted using Trizol reagent, and RNA quality was checked on an Agilent 2100 Bioanalyzer. The research as a whole found: In cross-validation, the 13-signature model distinguished ophthalmopathy from stable hyperthyroidism with about 90% sensitivity and about 81% specificity, while in the test set the corresponding values were around 79% and 71%. No statistical method was used to predetermine the sample size, and group allocation was not hidden from the investigators. In validation, the model predicted ophthalmopathy progression with about 71% sensitivity and around 72% specificity; roughly 11 predicted patients were CT-confirmed with GO in a median of about 6.2 months. Most of the expanded thyroid clonotypes with a frequency above 0.001 were also detected in blood, and it was suggested that the thyroid immune response may be reflected by blood repertoires.

This clonotype was obtained from a woman aged 18-30 years with Graves' ophthalmopathy. Donor details come from another sample of the same person, matched by shared clones. The sequencing sample was made of peripheral blood. The V gene is TRBV7-9 and the J gene is TRBJ2-7, and the D gene may be TRBD2, 6 bases matching. The DNA sequence is as follows: TGTGCCAGCAGCCTCCCGGACTACTCCTACGAGCAGTACTTC. This yields the protein CASSLPDYSYEQYF.